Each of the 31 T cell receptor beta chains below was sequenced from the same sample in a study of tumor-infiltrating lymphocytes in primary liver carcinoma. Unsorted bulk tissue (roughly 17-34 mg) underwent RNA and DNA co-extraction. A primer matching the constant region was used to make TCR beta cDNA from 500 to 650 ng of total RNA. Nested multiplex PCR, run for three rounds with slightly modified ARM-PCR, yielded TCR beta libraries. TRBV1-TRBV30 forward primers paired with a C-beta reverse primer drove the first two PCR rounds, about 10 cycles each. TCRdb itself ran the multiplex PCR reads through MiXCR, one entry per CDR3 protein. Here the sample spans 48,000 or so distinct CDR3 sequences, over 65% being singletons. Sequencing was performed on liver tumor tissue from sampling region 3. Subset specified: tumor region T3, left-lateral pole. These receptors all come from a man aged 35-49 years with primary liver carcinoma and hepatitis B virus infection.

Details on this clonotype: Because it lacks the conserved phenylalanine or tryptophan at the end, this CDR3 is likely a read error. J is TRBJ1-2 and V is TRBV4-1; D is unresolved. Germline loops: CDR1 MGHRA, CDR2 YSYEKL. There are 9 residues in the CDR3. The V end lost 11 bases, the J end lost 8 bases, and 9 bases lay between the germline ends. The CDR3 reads CACNPGYTL. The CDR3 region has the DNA TGCGCCTGCAATCCGGGCTACACCCTC.

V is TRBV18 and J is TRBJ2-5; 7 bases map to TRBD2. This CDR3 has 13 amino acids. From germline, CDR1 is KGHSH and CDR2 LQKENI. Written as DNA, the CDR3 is TGTGTCAGTTCACCGGTAGCGGGAGAGACCCAGTACTTC. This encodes CVSSPVAGETQYF.

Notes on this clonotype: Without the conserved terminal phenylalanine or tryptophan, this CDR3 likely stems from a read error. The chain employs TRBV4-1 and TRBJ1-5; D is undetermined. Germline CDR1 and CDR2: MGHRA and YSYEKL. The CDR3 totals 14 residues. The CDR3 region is CASSPSLSNQPQHS. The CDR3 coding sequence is TGCGCCAGTAGCCCCTCATTAAGCAATCAGCCCCAGCATTCT.

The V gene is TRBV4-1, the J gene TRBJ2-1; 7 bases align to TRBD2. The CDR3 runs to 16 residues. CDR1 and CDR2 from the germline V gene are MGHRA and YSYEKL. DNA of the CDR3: TGCGGTAGCAGCCAAGGGGAGGGAATGGTTGTTAATGAGCAGTTCTTC. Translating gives CGSSQGEGMVVNEQFF.

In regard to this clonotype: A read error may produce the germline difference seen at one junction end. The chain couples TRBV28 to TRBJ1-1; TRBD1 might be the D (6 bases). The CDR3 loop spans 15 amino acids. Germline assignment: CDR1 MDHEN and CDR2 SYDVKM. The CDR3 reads CASSYRVSGGTEAIF. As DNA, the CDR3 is TGTGCCAGCAGTTACCGTGTCAGTGGGGGCACTGAAGCTATCTTT.

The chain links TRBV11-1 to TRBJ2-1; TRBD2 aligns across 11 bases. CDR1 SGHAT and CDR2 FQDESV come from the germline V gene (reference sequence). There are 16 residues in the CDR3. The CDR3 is CDRSSQLAGAVNEQFF. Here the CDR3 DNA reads TGTGACAGGAGCTCCCAACTAGCGGGGGCAGTCAATGAGCAGTTCTTC.

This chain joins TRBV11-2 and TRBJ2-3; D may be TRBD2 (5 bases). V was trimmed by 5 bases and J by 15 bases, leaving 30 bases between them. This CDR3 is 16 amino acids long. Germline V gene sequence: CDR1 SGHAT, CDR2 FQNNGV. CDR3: CASSPLTNGSTDTHYF. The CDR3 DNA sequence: TGTGCCAGCAGCCCCCTGACTAACGGCAGCACAGATACACACTATTTT.

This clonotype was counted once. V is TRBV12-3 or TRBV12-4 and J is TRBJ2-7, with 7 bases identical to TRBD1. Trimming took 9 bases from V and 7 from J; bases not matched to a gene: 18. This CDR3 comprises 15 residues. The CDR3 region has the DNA TGTGCCAGTAGTGTCCTCGAGGGGGCCTTGGAAGAGCAGTACTTC. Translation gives CASSVLEGALEEQYF.

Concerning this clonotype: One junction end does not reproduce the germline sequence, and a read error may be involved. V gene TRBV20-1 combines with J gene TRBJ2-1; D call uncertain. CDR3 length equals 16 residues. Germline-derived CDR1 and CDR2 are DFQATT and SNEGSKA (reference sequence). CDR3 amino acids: CSDEADDLSSYNELFF. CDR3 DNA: TGCAGTGATGAAGCCGATGACTTGAGCTCCTACAATGAGCTGTTCTTC.

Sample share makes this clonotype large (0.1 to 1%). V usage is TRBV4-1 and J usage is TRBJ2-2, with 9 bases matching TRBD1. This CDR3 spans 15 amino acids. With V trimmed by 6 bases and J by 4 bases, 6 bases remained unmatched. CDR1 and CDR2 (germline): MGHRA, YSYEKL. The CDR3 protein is CASSRDRVFTGELFF. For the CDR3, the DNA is TGCGCCAGCAGTCGGGACAGGGTTTTCACCGGGGAGCTGTTTTTT.

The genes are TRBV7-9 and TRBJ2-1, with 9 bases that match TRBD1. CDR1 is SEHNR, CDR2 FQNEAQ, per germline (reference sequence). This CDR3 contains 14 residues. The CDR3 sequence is CISSDRGGNDEQFF. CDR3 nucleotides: TGTATCAGCAGCGACAGGGGGGGTAACGATGAGCAGTTCTTC.

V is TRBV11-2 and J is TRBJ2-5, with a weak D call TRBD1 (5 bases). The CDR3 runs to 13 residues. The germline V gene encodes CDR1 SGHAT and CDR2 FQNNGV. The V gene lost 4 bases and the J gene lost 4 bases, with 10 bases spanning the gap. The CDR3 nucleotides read TGTGCCAGCAGCTGGGGAAGGGGAGAGACCCAGTACTTC. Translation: CASSWGRGETQYF.

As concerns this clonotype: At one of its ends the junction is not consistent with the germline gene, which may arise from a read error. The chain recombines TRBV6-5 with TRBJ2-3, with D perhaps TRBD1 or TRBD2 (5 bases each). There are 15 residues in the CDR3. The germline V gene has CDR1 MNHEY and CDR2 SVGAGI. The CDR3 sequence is CVSSLQRGETDTQYF. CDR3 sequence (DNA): TGTGTCAGCAGTCTCCAGAGGGGTGAGACAGATACACAGTATTTT.

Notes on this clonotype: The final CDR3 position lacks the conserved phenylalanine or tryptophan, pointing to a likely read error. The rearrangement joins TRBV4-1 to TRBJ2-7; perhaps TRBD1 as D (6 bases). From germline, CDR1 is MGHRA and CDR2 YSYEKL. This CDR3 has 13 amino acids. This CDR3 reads CASSQGGHYEQYS. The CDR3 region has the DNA TGCGCCAGCAGTCAAGGGGGACACTACGAGCAGTACTCC.

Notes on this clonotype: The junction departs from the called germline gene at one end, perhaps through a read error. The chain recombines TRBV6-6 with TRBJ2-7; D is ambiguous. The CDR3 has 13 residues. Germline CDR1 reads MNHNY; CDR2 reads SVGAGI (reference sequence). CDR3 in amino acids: CASRRECGYERYF. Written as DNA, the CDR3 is TGTGCCAGCAGACGAGAATGTGGTTACGAGCGGTACTTC.

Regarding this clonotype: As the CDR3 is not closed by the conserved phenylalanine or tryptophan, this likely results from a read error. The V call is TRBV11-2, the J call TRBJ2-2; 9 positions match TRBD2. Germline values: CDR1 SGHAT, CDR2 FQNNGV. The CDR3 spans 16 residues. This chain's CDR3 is CVSSLETLAGTGELFS. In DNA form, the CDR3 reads TGTGTCAGCAGCTTAGAGACGCTAGCGGGAACCGGGGAGCTGTTTTCT.

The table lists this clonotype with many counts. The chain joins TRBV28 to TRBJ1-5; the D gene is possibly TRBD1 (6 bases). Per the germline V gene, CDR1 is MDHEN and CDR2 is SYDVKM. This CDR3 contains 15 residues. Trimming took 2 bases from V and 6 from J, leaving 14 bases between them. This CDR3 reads CASSLPVGGRQPQHF. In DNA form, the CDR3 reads TGTGCCAGCAGTTTACCTGTGGGGGGCCGTCAGCCCCAGCATTTT.

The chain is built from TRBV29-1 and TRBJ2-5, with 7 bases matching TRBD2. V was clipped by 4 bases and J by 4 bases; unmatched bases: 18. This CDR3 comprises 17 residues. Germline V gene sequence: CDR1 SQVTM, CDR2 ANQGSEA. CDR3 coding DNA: TGCAGCGTTGGAGAGACGGCCAGCGGGAAAGTTGCAGAGACCCAGTACTTC. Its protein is CSVGETASGKVAETQYF.

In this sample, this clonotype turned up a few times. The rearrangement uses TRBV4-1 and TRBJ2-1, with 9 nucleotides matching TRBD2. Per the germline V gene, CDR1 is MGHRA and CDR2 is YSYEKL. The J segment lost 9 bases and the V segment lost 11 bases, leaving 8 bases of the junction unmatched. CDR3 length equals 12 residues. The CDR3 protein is CADSQAGGEQFF. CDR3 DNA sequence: TGCGCCGACAGCCAAGCGGGAGGTGAGCAGTTCTTC.

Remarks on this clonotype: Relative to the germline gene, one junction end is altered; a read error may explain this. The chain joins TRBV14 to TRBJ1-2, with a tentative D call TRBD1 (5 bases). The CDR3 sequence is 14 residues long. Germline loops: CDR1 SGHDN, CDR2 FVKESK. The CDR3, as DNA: TGTACCAGCAGTCAAGTCGGGGGTGACTATGGCTACACCTTC. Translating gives CTSSQVGGDYGYTF.

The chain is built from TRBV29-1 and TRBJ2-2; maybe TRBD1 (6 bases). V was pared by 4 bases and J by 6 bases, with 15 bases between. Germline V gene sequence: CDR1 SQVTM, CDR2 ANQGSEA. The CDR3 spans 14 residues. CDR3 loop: CSVGEQGGAGELFF. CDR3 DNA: TGCAGCGTTGGAGAACAGGGTGGAGCCGGGGAGCTGTTTTTT.

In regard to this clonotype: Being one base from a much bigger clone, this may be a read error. For the CDR3, the DNA is TGTGCCAGCGGAGGCCGGACGGTGCACAATGAGCAGTTCTTC. Amino acids: CASGGRTVHNEQFF. The gene calls are TRBV28 and TRBJ2-1; tentative D call: TRBD2 (5 bases). V was cut by 8 bases and J by 5 bases, with 16 bases left in between. The germline gives CDR1 MDHEN, CDR2 SYDVKM. This CDR3 is built from 14 residues.

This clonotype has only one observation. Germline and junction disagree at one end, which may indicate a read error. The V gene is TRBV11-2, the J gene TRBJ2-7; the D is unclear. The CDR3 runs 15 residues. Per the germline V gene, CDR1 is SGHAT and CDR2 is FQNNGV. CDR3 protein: CASSSTVGQRYEQYF. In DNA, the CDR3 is TGTGCCAGCAGCTCTACAGTGGGCCAGAGGTACGAGCAGTATTTC.

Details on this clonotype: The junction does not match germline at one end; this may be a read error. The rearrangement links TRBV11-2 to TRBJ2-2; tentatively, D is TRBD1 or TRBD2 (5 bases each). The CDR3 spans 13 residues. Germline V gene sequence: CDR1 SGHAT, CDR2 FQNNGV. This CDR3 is CATGQENTVELFF. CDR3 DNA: TGTGCCACGGGGCAGGAGAACACCGTGGAGCTGTTTTTT.

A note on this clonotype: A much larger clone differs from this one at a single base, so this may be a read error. The CDR3 DNA sequence: TGCGCCAGCAGCCCCGGACAGCCGGGCTCCTACGAGCAGTACTTC. Translated, it gives CASSPGQPGSYEQYF. The chain is built from TRBV5-1 and TRBJ2-7; D perhaps matches TRBD1 (6 bases). Trimming stripped 4 bases from V and 0 bases from J, with 14 bases between. There are 15 residues in the CDR3. The germline gives CDR1 SGHRS, CDR2 YFSETQ.

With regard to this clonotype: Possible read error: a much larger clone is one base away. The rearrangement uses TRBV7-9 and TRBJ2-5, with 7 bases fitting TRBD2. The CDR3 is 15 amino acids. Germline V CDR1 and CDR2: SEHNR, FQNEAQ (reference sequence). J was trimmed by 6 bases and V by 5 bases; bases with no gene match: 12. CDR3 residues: CASSPGLSGTKTQYF. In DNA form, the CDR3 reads TGTGCCAGCAGCCCGGGACTATCGGGAACAAAGACCCAGTACTTC.

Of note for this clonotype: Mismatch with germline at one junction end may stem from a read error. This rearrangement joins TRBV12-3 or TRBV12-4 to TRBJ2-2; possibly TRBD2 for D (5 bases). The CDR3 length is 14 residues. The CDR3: CVSTEVPNTGELFF. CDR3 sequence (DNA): TGTGTCAGCACGGAAGTTCCCAACACCGGGGAGCTGTTTTTC.

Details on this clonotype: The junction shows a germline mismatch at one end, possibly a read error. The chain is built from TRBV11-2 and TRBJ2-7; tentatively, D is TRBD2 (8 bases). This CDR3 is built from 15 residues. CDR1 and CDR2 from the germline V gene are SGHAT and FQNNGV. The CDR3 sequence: CASSQYPGGGYEKYF. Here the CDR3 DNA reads TGTGCCAGCAGTCAATATCCGGGAGGGGGCTACGAGAAGTACTTC.

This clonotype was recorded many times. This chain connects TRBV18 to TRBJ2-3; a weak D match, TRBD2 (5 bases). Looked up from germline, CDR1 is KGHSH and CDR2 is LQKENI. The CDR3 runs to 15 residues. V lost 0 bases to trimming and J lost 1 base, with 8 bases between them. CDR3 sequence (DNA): TGTGCCAGCTCACCACCCGTCGGGGGCACAGATACGCAGTATTTT. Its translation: CASSPPVGGTDTQYF.

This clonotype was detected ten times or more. CDR3 bases: TGTGCCAGCAGTTACTCGCGGGGAGGCGGCTCCTACAATGAGCAGTTCTTC. This sequence encodes CASSYSRGGGSYNEQFF. The chain recombines TRBV6-5 with TRBJ2-1; D possibly corresponds to TRBD2 (6 bases). Germline assignment: CDR1 MNHEY and CDR2 SVGAGI. V shed 0 bases and J shed 0 bases, with 12 bases lying between them. This CDR3 is built from 17 residues.

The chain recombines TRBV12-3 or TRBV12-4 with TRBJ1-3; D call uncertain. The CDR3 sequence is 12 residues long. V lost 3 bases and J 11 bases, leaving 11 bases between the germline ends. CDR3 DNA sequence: TGTGCCAGCAGTTTCGGCGGAACGGCCATATATTTT. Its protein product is CASSFGGTAIYF.